The 30 T cell receptor beta chains presented below share a single source sample, sequenced in a study of T-cell reconstitution after alpha-beta-depleted transplantation in children. Unique molecular identifiers featured in how the TCRbeta library was prepared. Using its own MiXCR run on the PCR reads, TCRdb lists one record per CDR3 protein. The sample yields around 490,000 distinct CDR3 sequences, about an eighth seen once. The sample here was PBMCs, mostly from graft donor cells, taken 180 days after TCRalphabeta/CD19-depleted stem cell transplant. These receptors all come from a female patient aged 2-9 years who had a stem cell transplant for aplastic anemia, so the T cells may come from the graft donor.

This clonotype turned up a few times. The V call is TRBV6-2 or TRBV6-3, the J call TRBJ1-5; 10 bases are a match to TRBD1. The J segment lost 5 bases and the V segment lost 1 base, leaving 5 bases of the junction unmatched. The CDR3 sequence is 16 residues long. CDR1 is MNHEY, CDR2 SVGEGT, per germline. The CDR3 DNA is TGTGCCAGCAGTTACTGGGACAGGGGTCCCCATCAGCCCCAGCATTTT. Residues: CASSYWDRGPHQPQHF.

This clonotype has a handful of counts. The chain joins TRBV7-9 to TRBJ2-5, with 7 bases lining up with TRBD2. The CDR3 sequence is 15 residues long. Germline trimming cut 9 bases from V and 0 bases from J; bases unmatched to any gene: 10. Looked up from germline, CDR1 is SEHNR and CDR2 is FQNEAQ (reference sequence). The CDR3 reads CASLKGRADQETQYF. The CDR3 DNA follows: TGTGCCAGTCTAAAGGGGAGGGCGGACCAAGAGACCCAGTACTTC.

This clonotype was detected a few times. V is TRBV7-9 and J is TRBJ1-3; no clear D. Trimming took off 1 base at V and 2 bases at J, with 9 bases between the two ends. The CDR3 length is 15 residues. Germline V lookup: CDR1 SEHNR, CDR2 FQNEAQ (reference sequence). The CDR3 nucleotides read TGTGCCAGCAGCTTAGTCGGCAGCGCTGGAAACACCATATATTTT. Translated, it gives CASSLVGSAGNTIYF.

This clonotype was observed a handful of times. The chain has TRBV7-2 and TRBJ2-7; TRBD1 agrees at 8 bases. The length of the CDR3 is 16 residues. V dropped 5 bases and J dropped 0; count of bases not matched to a gene: 9. Germline CDR1 reads SGHTA; CDR2 reads FQGNSA. CDR3 bases: TGTGCCAGCAGCATAACCGGGACAGGAGACTCCTACGAGCAGTACTTC. Protein product: CASSITGTGDSYEQYF.

This chain connects TRBV11-2 to TRBJ2-1; 16 nucleotides agree with TRBD2. Germline CDR1 and CDR2: SGHAT and FQNNGV. This CDR3 comprises 19 residues. Unmatched junction bases numbered 10, after V lost 2 bases and J lost 6 bases. The CDR3 sequence is CASSLRSGLAGGIRNEQFF. CDR3 DNA: TGTGCCAGCAGCTTACGATCGGGACTAGCGGGAGGGATTCGCAATGAGCAGTTCTTC.

The rearrangement links TRBV5-6 to TRBJ2-7; D gene ambiguous. V lost 0 bases and J lost 2, with 6 bases in between. The CDR3 is 13 amino acids. Per germline, CDR1 SGHDT and CDR2 YYEEEE. As DNA, the CDR3 is TGTGCCAGCAGCTTGGTCAGGACCTACGAGCAGTACGTC. Protein product: CASSLVRTYEQYV.

In its sample, this clonotype was seen many times. The V gene is TRBV9, the J gene TRBJ1-5; D remains unclear. Trimming cost V 0 bases and J 1 base, with 5 bases left between them. The CDR3 runs 14 residues. Germline-derived CDR1 and CDR2 are SGDLS and YYNGEE. The CDR3 is CASSVDGSNQPQHF. CDR3 in DNA: TGTGCCAGCAGCGTAGATGGCAGCAATCAGCCCCAGCATTTT.

This clonotype showed up just a few times. The V call is TRBV6-2 or TRBV6-3, the J call TRBJ1-5; a possible D gene is TRBD1 (5 bases). CDR3 length: 15 amino acids. CDR1 is MNHEY and CDR2 is SVGEGT in the germline V gene. V was shortened by 6 bases and J by 0 bases, with 12 bases between the two germline ends. The CDR3 region is CASRIQDYSNQPQHF. The CDR3 bases are TGTGCCAGCAGGATACAGGATTATAGCAATCAGCCCCAGCATTTT.

Only a few counts were recorded for this clonotype. The gene calls are TRBV5-1 and TRBJ2-1; D is tentatively TRBD1 or TRBD2 (5 bases each). CDR1 is SGHRS, CDR2 YFSETQ, per germline. The CDR3 totals 14 residues. V lost 2 bases to trimming and J lost 8 bases, with 14 bases between them. The CDR3 bases are TGCGCCAGCAGCTTACAACCTGAGGGACATGAGCAGTTCTTC. As protein: CASSLQPEGHEQFF.

This clonotype has ten or more counts. The CDR3 DNA follows: TGCAGTGCTAGAGGCGCATTCATGACGAGAACCTACGAGCAGTACTTC. As protein: CSARGAFMTRTYEQYF. The rearrangement joins TRBV20-1 to TRBJ2-7; no definite D call. The germline V and J ends were trimmed by 1 base and 2 bases, with 18 bases remaining between them. Germline V gene lookup returns CDR1 DFQATT and CDR2 SNEGSKA (reference sequence). This CDR3 is built from 16 residues.

The chain carries TRBV9 and TRBJ2-2; the match to TRBD1 covers 9 bases. J gave up 5 bases and V 0 bases, and 8 bases lay outside the gene matches. The CDR3 totals 17 residues. The V gene's germline CDR1 is SGDLS and CDR2 YYNGEE. The CDR3 DNA reads TGTGCCAGCAGCGTAGGGACAGGGGCCCTTAGTACCGGGGAGCTGTTTTTT. This encodes CASSVGTGALSTGELFF.

This clonotype was seen ten or more times. Here the CDR3 DNA reads TGTGCCATCAGTGAGTACAGCTCCTACAATGAGCAGTTCTTC. Its protein is CAISEYSSYNEQFF. The rearrangement joins TRBV10-3 to TRBJ2-1; D gene ambiguous. The CDR3 is 14 residues long. The germline V gene encodes CDR1 ENHRY and CDR2 SYGVKD. Trimming took 1 base from V and 0 from J, leaving 4 bases between them.

This clonotype has at least ten counts. The chain joins TRBV20-1 to TRBJ2-7, with unresolved D. Per the germline V gene, CDR1 is DFQATT and CDR2 is SNEGSKA (reference sequence). Trimming shortened V by 1 base and J by 7 bases, and 11 bases separated the two germline ends. The CDR3 consists of 12 residues. The CDR3 nucleotides read TGCAGTGCTAGAGGGTTAGGAATTGAGCAGTACGTC. Its translation: CSARGLGIEQYV.

This clonotype was counted a few times. The rearrangement joins TRBV6-1 to TRBJ2-3, with 12 positions matching TRBD1. The V gene end was trimmed by 6 bases and the J gene end by 4 bases; junction bases not matched to a gene: 2. This CDR3 contains 14 residues. The V gene's germline CDR1 is MNHNS and CDR2 SASEGT. Here the CDR3 DNA reads TGTGCCAGCAGGCGGGACAGGGGGCCAGATACGCAGTATTTT. Translation gives CASRRDRGPDTQYF.

This clonotype was observed a few times. The chain carries TRBV11-2 and TRBJ1-1, with D hard to call. Trimming took 0 bases from V and 1 from J, leaving 6 bases between them. The CDR3 is made up of 14 amino acids. In germline, CDR1 is SGHAT, CDR2 FQNNGV. CDR3 loop: CASSLESRNTEAFF. CDR3 nucleotide sequence: TGTGCCAGCAGCTTAGAATCGAGGAACACTGAAGCTTTCTTT.

The chain carries TRBV20-1 and TRBJ2-1; the match to TRBD2 covers 9 bases. Germline values: CDR1 DFQATT, CDR2 SNEGSKA (reference sequence). V was clipped by 6 bases and J by 9 bases; unmatched bases: 15. CDR3 length equals 15 residues. CDR3 residues: CSAGRGGRALGEQFF. The CDR3 DNA reads as TGCAGTGCCGGGCGGGGCGGGAGGGCCCTTGGTGAGCAGTTCTTC.

This clonotype occurred many times. The V and J genes are TRBV29-1 and TRBJ2-7; TRBD2 agrees at 10 bases. Trimming took 7 bases from V and 0 from J; bases not matched to a gene: 6. CDR1 is SQVTM and CDR2 is ANQGSEA in the germline V gene. The CDR3 sequence is 14 residues long. The CDR3 spells CSAVAGGLSYEQYF. The CDR3 DNA follows: TGCAGCGCGGTAGCGGGAGGCCTCTCCTACGAGCAGTACTTC.

The rearrangement uses TRBV12-3 or TRBV12-4 and TRBJ1-5; D unresolved. Trimming stripped 5 bases from V and 4 bases from J, with 9 bases between. This CDR3 has 13 residues. CDR3 DNA: TGTGCCAGCAGTCCCAGTTGGAATCAGCCCCAGCATTTT. It is translated as CASSPSWNQPQHF.

V and J are TRBV3-1 and TRBJ2-1; TRBD2 matches at 7 bases. Germline lookup yields CDR1 LGHDT and CDR2 YNNKEL (reference sequence). The CDR3 is 16 residues long. Trimming cost V 4 bases and J 7 bases; bases outside gene matches: 13. The DNA for the CDR3 is TGTGCCAGCAGCCGTTTAGTGGCGGGAGTGGGGAATGAGCAGTTCTTC. It specifies CASSRLVAGVGNEQFF.

This clonotype was found many times. The genes are TRBV29-1 and TRBJ1-2; D unclear. The CDR3 covers 13 residues. Germline V CDR1 and CDR2: SQVTM, ANQGSEA. V dropped 7 bases and J dropped 2 bases, with 14 bases sitting between them. In DNA, the CDR3 is TGCAGCGCTGCCGGGGTACGAAACTATGGCTACACCTTC. Its protein product is CSAAGVRNYGYTF.

This clonotype has a handful of counts. The chain recombines TRBV20-1 with TRBJ2-1, with 10 bases that match TRBD2. The trim removed 6 bases at V and 4 bases at J, leaving 6 bases unmatched. Germline CDR1 DFQATT, CDR2 SNEGSKA (reference sequence). This CDR3 contains 14 residues. CDR3 DNA: TGCAGTGCGCGGGGACTAGCGCATTACAATGAGCAGTTCTTC. Amino acid sequence: CSARGLAHYNEQFF.

With regard to this clonotype: The limits of the CDR3 on the DNA are not certain, so only TCRdb's listed CDR3 is given. J is TRBJ2-7 and V is TRBV28; the table assigns TRBD2, which was not confirmed against the DNA. The CDR3 adds up to 20 amino acids, both ends counted. The germline gives CDR1 MDHEN, CDR2 SYDVKM. CDR3 amino acids: CASSSTQRGPYEQYFDEQYF.

The chain couples TRBV6-6 to TRBJ1-1; D ambiguous. CDR3 length: 13 amino acids. CDR1 and CDR2 from the germline V gene are MNHNY and SVGAGI (reference sequence). Trimming removed 4 bases from V and 4 bases from J, with 10 bases in between. The CDR3 is CASSSPTLTEAFF. In nucleotides, the CDR3 is TGTGCCAGCAGTTCACCCACACTCACTGAAGCTTTCTTT.

There are a few counts of this clonotype. The V gene is TRBV21-1, the J gene TRBJ1-2; the table's D call of TRBD1 was not tested on the DNA. TRBV21-1 is deemed a pseudogene. CDR3 length equals 20 residues. The CDR3 DNA reads as TGTGCCAGCAGCAAAAAAAACCTTCAGGTCTGGACAGGGCCCGACTATGGCTACACCTTC. Translation gives CASSKKNLQVWTGPDYGYTF.

This clonotype was detected a few times. This chain joins TRBV7-2 and TRBJ2-3; D is possibly TRBD1 or TRBD2 (5 bases each). V lost 5 bases and J lost 0, with 18 bases in between. Germline CDR1 reads SGHTA; CDR2 reads FQGNSA. This CDR3 is 17 amino acids long. The CDR3 here is CASSPGLGRRSTDTQYF. The CDR3 DNA is TGTGCCAGCAGCCCCGGACTGGGACGGCGAAGCACAGATACGCAGTATTTT.

This clonotype has just a few counts. The V gene is TRBV24-1, the J gene TRBJ2-2, with 9 nucleotides matching TRBD1. Trimming at V came to 1 base and at J to 4 bases, leaving 3 bases not matched to a gene. The CDR3 has 16 amino acids. Germline values: CDR1 KGHDR, CDR2 SFDVKD. This CDR3 reads CATSDFGTGSTGELFF. DNA for the CDR3: TGTGCCACCAGTGATTTCGGGACAGGGTCCACCGGGGAGCTGTTTTTT.

This clonotype was observed at least ten times. This chain uses TRBV7-2 with TRBJ2-3, with D unclear. Germline V gives CDR1 SGHTA, CDR2 FQGNSA. The CDR3 extends over 11 amino acids. Trimming stripped 5 bases from V and 2 bases from J, with 2 bases between. The CDR3 sequence is CASSNTDTQYF. CDR3 sequence (DNA): TGTGCCAGCAGCAACACAGATACGCAGTATTTT.

In this sample, this clonotype turned up many times. This sequence joins TRBV20-1 and TRBJ2-7; 7 bases map to TRBD2. This CDR3 is built from 14 residues. Germline V lookup: CDR1 DFQATT, CDR2 SNEGSKA (reference sequence). J gave up 0 bases and V 3 bases, and 5 bases lay outside the gene matches. CDR3 coding DNA: TGCAGTGCTAGCCTACTAGCGAGCTCCTACGAGCAGTACTTC. It yields the protein CSASLLASSYEQYF.

CDR3 nucleotide sequence: TGTGCCAGCAGTTTGACCGGGGCCAGCTCCTACAATGAGCAGTTCTTC. It yields the protein CASSLTGASSYNEQFF. This sequence joins TRBV27 and TRBJ2-1, with D possibly being TRBD1 or TRBD2 (5 bases each). Trimming left V 3 bases short and J 0 bases short, with 12 bases between. CDR1 is MNHEY and CDR2 is SMNVEV in the germline V gene (reference sequence). CDR3 length equals 16 residues.

The chain couples TRBV19 to TRBJ2-5, with TRBD1 matching over 8 bases. V gave up 6 bases and J gave up 6 bases; unmatched junction bases: 18. The CDR3 is 17 residues long. Per the germline V gene, CDR1 is LNHDA and CDR2 is SQIVND (reference sequence). In DNA, the CDR3 is TGTGCCAGTAGCCCCTTCACAGGGGGAACCAAGATGCAGACCCAGTACTTC. It translates to CASSPFTGGTKMQTQYF.